This paragraph reports one T cell receptor beta chain. This clonotype was counted many times. No cognate antigen has been identified for it. Sequence at one end of the junction differs from germline and may be a read error. The sample comes from a study of naive and memory T cell subsets (dated by TCRdb to the late 2010s). For context, the study as a whole: The study applied an open-source, UMI-based TCR alpha and beta sequencing pipeline to sorted naive and memory peripheral blood T cell subsets. RNA was DNase-treated and reverse transcribed with TCR constant-region primers, mostly using SuperScript III. The functional CMV T cell responses agreed completely with IgG serology results.

Library preparation used UMI-ligation and nested PCR. The beta constant-region primer consisted of an equimolar mixture of two oligonucleotides that together covered TRBC1 and TRBC2. Four rounds of PCR, combining the SP2 primer with nested alpha and beta constant-region primers, were used to amplify the ligated cDNA. T4 RNA ligase 1 ligated a single-stranded oligonucleotide carrying the SP2 primer and a 12-nucleotide UMI to the cDNA 3' end. Incubation of the ligation reaction lasted roughly 18-24 hours at 16 degrees C. PCR2 was usually performed as a SYBR Green qPCR and halted at a preset threshold so that over-amplification would not occur. All purifications after the first were performed with Agencourt AMPure XP magnetic beads. Libraries were quantified by Qubit and checked on a TapeStation, where a main peak was expected near 650 bp. Pooled libraries were sequenced on an Illumina MiSeq using v2 2x251 paired-end kits, and typically roughly 0.85-2.2 million reads were obtained per sample. Libraries were pooled at around 4 nM per sample, and 5-7% PhiX was added to improve cluster recognition. The study's own analysis went as follows. FASTQ reads processed by Demultiplexor were assigned V and J genes by Decombinator through tag matching that tolerated a single base-pair mismatch. Collapsinator used UMIs to correct both sequencing errors and frequency errors arising from PCR heterogeneity. CDR3Translator translated TCRs and extracted CDR3s from the conserved cysteine to the FGXG phenylalanine, flagging non-productive sequences. Gini, Shannon entropy and inverse Simpson indices were calculated on repertoires that had been subsampled to equal numbers of UMI-defined TCRs. Within the linear range, a power law was fitted to clonotype abundance distributions using maximum likelihood. On one naive CD8 sample, the pipeline and MIGEC gave similar UMI counts, unique TCR numbers and clonal distributions. One analysis removed from the naive repertoire any naive TCRs that were also found in any memory subset from the same donor. Repertoires were searched for some 7,000 CMV-associated CDR3 sequences compiled from VDJdb and a published dataset. TCRdb applied fastp at Q25 and MiXCR to the public reads, then kept only in-frame beta chains. Each record represents a unique CDR3 protein, reported with the most common genes and DNA among its rows. The V and J calls were not made by the authors but by TCRdb's processing. Recorded for this sample are 150,000 or so distinct CDR3 sequences; over 20% of them occurred a single time. The top ten clonotypes cover 0.09% to 0.13% of the sample.

Findings and caveats that apply to the study as a whole: TCR abundance followed a power law with an exponent that was different for naive and memory subsets but consistent across the three individuals. Naive repertoires, especially CD8, contained a few larger clonotypes, possibly memory cells re-expressing CD45RA. The repertoire findings for the naive and memory subsets could not be validated, as no ground truth was available. RNA-based TCR counts may be influenced by expression changes linked to T cell activation and differentiation. In both CD4 and CD8 cells, a rise in Gini index and a fall in Shannon and inverse Simpson diversity were observed from naive through CM, EM and EMRA. Single alpha or beta chain sequences, rather than paired alpha/beta receptors, were used to define clonotypes. Following error correction, more than 90% of naive TCR sequences occurred only once, which made naive abundance distributions much steeper than those of memory subsets.

TCR alpha and beta chain libraries were amplified separately from the second PCR step onward. The CMV status of each donor was determined by measuring IFNgamma production from CD4+ T cells after fresh PBMCs had been stimulated overnight with CMV viral lysate. Using Miltenyi beads, CD4 T cells were first positively selected, and CD8 T cells were then positively selected from the CD4-negative fraction. Cells were stained for CD3, CD4, CD8, CD45RA, CD27 and a live/dead dye and were sorted on a BD Aria II into four subsets based on CD45RA and CD27. Blood was obtained from a few healthy volunteers, and the blood from each volunteer was fractionated into CD4 and CD8 T cells and subsequently into four differentiation subsets. Roughly 120 ml of peripheral blood was collected from each donor, and PBMC were isolated from the blood using Ficoll-Paque PLUS density-gradient centrifugation. The sorted cells were lysed in RLT buffer, after which RNA was extracted using a Qiagen RNeasy kit and kept at -80 degrees C.

Including the terminal cysteine and phenylalanine, the CDR3 comprises 16 residues. Here the CDR3 DNA is all that survives: 48 bases in frame from base 1. The germline V gene specifies MNHEY as CDR1 and SVGEGT as CDR2. The chain links TRBV6-2 or TRBV6-3 with TRBJ2-1, with 14 bases matching TRBD2. Specimen: naive CD4+ T cells from blood. Interpreted using the paper, the cell subset or site label stands for: naive T cells, CD45RA high CD27+. This sequence originates from a human donor in good health. The sequence in DNA is TGCGCCAGCAGCCCGAGACTAGCGGGAGGGTACAATGAGCAGTTCTTC. Translated, it reads CASSPRLAGGYNEQFF.